This T cell receptor beta chain was sequenced during a study of CD8+ T cells in alopecia areata. Study-wide findings and caveats: Scalp clonality, together with expanded CD8+ clones among the top 100, fell significantly with tofacitinib. Lesional tissue from the scalp (especially in alopecia totalis/universalis) showed higher clonality than normal scalp.

cDNA prepared by RNA extraction and subsequent reverse transcription served as the template for sequencing. TCRdb's copy holds only in-frame clones and misses some; the assay was immunoSEQ multiplex PCR. The table lists 95,000 to 100,000 clones, roughly 60% of them singletons. As for treatment: oral pan-JAK inhibitor, 5-10 mg twice daily. About this clone itself: Its target is unknown.

From germline, CDR1 is SGHTA and CDR2 FQGNSA. This CDR3 has 14 amino acids. The V gene lost 3 bases and the J gene lost 2 bases, with 8 bases spanning the gap. The sequenced sample was CD8+ T cells sorted from blood, obtained at approximately week 60, from a patient treated with tofacitinib. This TCR came from a human donor with alopecia areata. The chain combines TRBV7-2 with TRBJ2-1; tentatively, D is TRBD1 or TRBD2 (6 bases each). CDR3 nucleotides: TGTGCCAGCAGCTTGGGGGGCACCTACAATGAGCAGTTCTTC. Translation: CASSLGGTYNEQFF.